This entry is about one TCR beta chain. This sample is drawn from a study of T cells in tuberculosis. Study context: CD1B tetramers identified T cells specific for mycobacterial lipid GMM.

TCR-alpha and TCR-beta chains were sequenced unpaired. Measured with immunoSEQ multiplex PCR; TCRdb has only the in-frame clones, and not every one. The table has 55,000 to 65,000 clones, approximately 81% seen once; the top ten hold more than 10%. Cells were sorted from thawed PBMC rested overnight and stained with GMM-loaded CD1B tetramer, viability dye and anti-CD3. The CD1B tetramers carried C32 glucose monomycolate purified from Rhodococcus equi. Tetramer-negative cells, approximately 100,000 per donor, were also sorted. Points from the study as a whole: The stringent gate may have excluded weak CD1B-GMM tetramer binders.

This TCR was sampled from an adult woman with latent tuberculosis. The sample comprised CD1b-GMM tetramer-negative cells sorted from PBMCs.

This CDR3 reads CASGLVSGTGVDEQYF. The CDR3 DNA reads TGTGCTAGTGGTTTGGTATCCGGGACAGGGGTCGACGAGCAGTACTTC. This rearrangement joins TRBV12-5 to TRBJ2-7; 10 bases are a match to TRBD1. The CDR3 length is 16 residues. The V segment lost 0 bases and the J segment 5 bases; nucleotides outside the gene matches: 7. CDR1 is LGHNT and CDR2 is FRNRAP in the germline V gene.